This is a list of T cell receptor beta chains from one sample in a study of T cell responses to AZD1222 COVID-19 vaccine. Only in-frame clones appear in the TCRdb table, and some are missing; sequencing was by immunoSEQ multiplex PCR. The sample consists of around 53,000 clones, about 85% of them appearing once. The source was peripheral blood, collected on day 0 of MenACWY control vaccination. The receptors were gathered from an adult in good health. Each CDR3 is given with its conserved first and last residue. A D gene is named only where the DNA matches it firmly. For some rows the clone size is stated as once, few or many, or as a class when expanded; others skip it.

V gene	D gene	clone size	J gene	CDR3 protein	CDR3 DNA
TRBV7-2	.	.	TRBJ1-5	CASSLVGGNNQPQHF	TGTGCCAGCAGCTTGGTGGGCGGGAACAATCAGCCCCAGCATTTT
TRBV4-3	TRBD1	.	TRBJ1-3	CASSQEAGQGLWSSGNTIYF	TGCGCCAGCAGCCAAGAGGCGGGACAGGGCCTATGGAGCTCTGGAAACACCATATATTTT
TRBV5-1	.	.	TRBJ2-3	CASSLVANTDTQYF	TGCGCCAGCAGCTTGGTGGCGAACACAGATACGCAGTATTTT
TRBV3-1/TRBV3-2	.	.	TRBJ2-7	CASSQDLNGGSYEQYF	TGTGCCAGCAGCCAAGATTTAAACGGCGGTTCCTACGAGCAGTACTTC
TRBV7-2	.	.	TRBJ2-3	CASSLDPGLGTQYF	TGTGCCAGCAGCTTAGACCCGGGGTTGGGTACGCAGTATTTT
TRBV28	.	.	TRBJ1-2	CASRDSANYGYTF	TGTGCCAGTAGAGATTCTGCTAACTATGGCTACACCTTC
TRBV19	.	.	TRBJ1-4	CASRLTGGGEKLFF	TGTGCCAGTAGACTCACGGGGGGCGGCGAAAAACTGTTTTTT
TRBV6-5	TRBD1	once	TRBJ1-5	CASSLHRGGQPQHF	TGTGCCAGCAGTCTACACAGGGGTGGACAGCCCCAGCATTTT
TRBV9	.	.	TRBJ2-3	CASSVEAGTDTQYF	TGTGCCAGCAGCGTAGAAGCAGGGACAGATACGCAGTATTTT
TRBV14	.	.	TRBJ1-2	CASSQVQGSRGGYTF	TGTGCCAGCAGCCAAGTCCAGGGTAGCAGGGGAGGCTACACCTTC
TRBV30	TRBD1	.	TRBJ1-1	CAWSRGQGSPEAFF	TGTGCCTGGAGCCGGGGACAGGGTTCCCCTGAAGCTTTCTTT
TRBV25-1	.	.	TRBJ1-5	CASSERGSNQPQHF	TGTGCCAGCAGTGAGCGGGGAAGCAATCAGCCCCAGCATTTT
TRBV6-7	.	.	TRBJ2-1	CASSLVSGYNEQFF	TGTGCCAGCAGTTTGGTTAGCGGATACAATGAGCAGTTCTTC
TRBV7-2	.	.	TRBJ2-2	CASNRDISNTGELFF	TGTGCCAGCAACCGGGACATCTCGAACACCGGGGAGCTGTTTTTT
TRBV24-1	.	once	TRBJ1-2	CATSDAESGYTF	TGTGCCACCAGTGACGCGGAGTCTGGCTACACCTTC
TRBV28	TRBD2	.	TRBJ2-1	CASSASGRGYNEQFF	TGTGCCAGCAGTGCTAGCGGGAGGGGGTACAATGAGCAGTTCTTC
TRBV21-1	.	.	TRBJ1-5	CAGNSNQPQHF	TGTGCCGGAAATAGCAATCAGCCCCAGCATTTT
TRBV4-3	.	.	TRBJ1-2	CASSQDPELLGYTF	TGCGCCAGCAGCCAAGATCCCGAACTTTTAGGCTACACCTTC
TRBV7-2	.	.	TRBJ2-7	CASSPLPGPYEQYF	TGTGCCAGCAGCCCCCTTCCTGGCCCCTACGAGCAGTACTTC
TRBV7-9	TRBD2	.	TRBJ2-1	CASNSGLAGANEQFF	TGTGCCAGCAACTCAGGGCTAGCGGGAGCTAATGAGCAGTTCTTC
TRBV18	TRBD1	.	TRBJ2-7	CASSPGTGGAYEQYF	TGTGCCAGCTCTCCGGGGACAGGGGGCGCCTACGAGCAGTACTTC
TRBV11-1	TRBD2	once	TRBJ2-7	CASSSLSGSAYEQYF	TGTGCCAGCAGCTCCCTTAGCGGGAGTGCGTACGAGCAGTACTTC
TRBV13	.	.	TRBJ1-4	CASSRGNEKLFF	TGTGCCAGCAGCAGGGGGAATGAAAAACTGTTTTTT
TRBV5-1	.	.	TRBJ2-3	CASSLGAFTDTQYF	TGCGCCAGCAGCCTCGGGGCTTTCACAGATACGCAGTATTTT
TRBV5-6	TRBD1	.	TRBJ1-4	CASSPWDRPNEKLFF	TGTGCCAGCAGCCCCTGGGACAGGCCAAATGAAAAACTGTTTTTT
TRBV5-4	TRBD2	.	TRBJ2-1	CASSSPLAGGSYNEQFF	TGTGCCAGCAGCTCGCCCCTAGCGGGAGGTTCCTACAATGAGCAGTTCTTC
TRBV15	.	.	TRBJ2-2	CATSRERQGNKLFF	TGTGCCACCAGCAGAGAACGGCAGGGGAATAAGCTGTTTTTT
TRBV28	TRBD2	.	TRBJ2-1	CASTSGGSSYNEQFF	TGTGCCAGCACCTCGGGGGGAAGCTCCTACAATGAGCAGTTCTTC